One and the same sample provided the 3 T cell receptor beta chains below, sequenced in a study of early T cells in non-severe SARS-CoV-2 infection. TCRdb independently ran MiXCR on the 5' RACE reads; one entry per CDR3 protein. The sample records around 110,000 distinct CDR3 sequences, roughly 10% being singletons. Sequenced sample: whole blood. The receptors shown here come from an adult who was a healthcare worker with PCR-confirmed SARS-CoV-2 infection or an uninfected control (not recorded which).

The genes are TRBV12-3 or TRBV12-4 and TRBJ2-6; the D is unclear. Trimming removed 4 bases at V and 0 bases at J, with 16 bases between. This CDR3 spans 18 amino acids. The CDR3 DNA reads TGTGCCAGCAGTTCGATACGGACGGTTAGCTCTGGGGCCAACGTCCTGACTTTC. Protein product: CASSSIRTVSSGANVLTF.

In its sample, this clonotype was seen many times. The chain has TRBV20-1 and TRBJ2-2, with 9 bases identical to TRBD2. The CDR3 is 13 residues long. Germline V gives CDR1 DFQATT, CDR2 SNEGSKA (reference sequence). The V segment lost 3 bases and the J segment 9 bases; nucleotides outside the gene matches: 5. The CDR3 sequence is CSASTREGRELFF. CDR3 nucleotides: TGCAGTGCTAGCACGCGGGAGGGCCGGGAGCTGTTTTTT.

This chain uses TRBV20-1 with TRBJ1-1; a possible D gene is TRBD1 (5 bases). Germline V gene lookup returns CDR1 DFQATT and CDR2 SNEGSKA (reference sequence). CDR3 size: 16 residues. V was clipped by 1 base and J by 0 bases, with 15 bases between them. The CDR3 nucleotides are TGCAGTGCTAGAGGAGGGGTAGGGGTCATGAACACTGAAGCTTTCTTT. This sequence encodes CSARGGVGVMNTEAFF.